Following are 5 T cell receptor beta chains from one sample sequenced in a study of OX40 agonist ivuxolimab in advanced cancers. The repertoire was sequenced with immunoSEQ multiplex PCR; TCRdb's copy has only in-frame clones and lacks some. In the table there are approximately 74,000 clones, over 60% of which are singletons. The sequencing here drew on CD4+ or CD8+ T cells sorted from blood, taken in a trial of the OX40 agonist ivuxolimab. The receptors shown here come from an adult with an advanced solid tumor such as melanoma, head and neck, liver or kidney cancer.

This sequence joins TRBV2 and TRBJ1-1; D is perhaps TRBD1 (5 bases). The CDR3 contains 14 residues. The V end lost 6 bases, the J end lost 1 base, and 12 bases lay between the germline ends. CDR1 and CDR2 (germline): SNHLY, FYNNEI. CDR3 sequence (DNA): TGTGCCAGCAGAGTCGAGGGGTCGAACACTGAAGCTTTCTTT. Its protein is CASRVEGSNTEAFF.

This clone was picked up a small number of times. V usage is TRBV18 and J usage is TRBJ1-5; D might be TRBD1 (5 bases). CDR1 is KGHSH, CDR2 LQKENI, per germline. The CDR3 extends over 13 amino acids. V was shortened by 4 bases and J by 6 bases, with 10 bases between the two germline ends. CDR3: CASSRGERQPQHF. In nucleotides, the CDR3 is TGTGCCAGCTCACGAGGGGAGCGTCAGCCCCAGCATTTT. The full variable domain, its missing parts supplied by reference TRBV18 and TRBJ1-5, is NAGVMQNPRHLVRRRGQEARLRCSPMKGHSHVYWYRQLPEEGLKFMVYLQKENIIDESGMPKERFSAEFPKEGPSILRIQQVVRGDSAAYFCASSRGERQPQHFGDGTRLSIL.

The chain combines TRBV5-1 with TRBJ2-3; tentatively, D is TRBD1 (6 bases). The V end lost 4 bases, the J end lost 2 bases, and 14 bases lay between the germline ends. The CDR3 loop spans 15 amino acids. The germline V gene has CDR1 SGHRS and CDR2 YFSETQ. CDR3 in amino acids: CASSGGSRNTDTQYF. For the CDR3, the DNA is TGCGCCAGCAGCGGGGGCTCGAGGAACACAGATACGCAGTATTTT. Supplemented by reference TRBV5-1 and TRBJ2-3, the full variable domain reads KAGVTQTPRYLIKTRGQQVTLSCSPISGHRSVSWYQQTPGQGLQFLFEYFSETQRNKGNFPGRFSGRQFSNSRSEMNVSTLELGDSALYLCASSGGSRNTDTQYFGPGTRLTVL.

This chain joins TRBV29-1 and TRBJ2-1; the D gene is possibly TRBD1 (6 bases). The ends were cut back, 7 bases at V and 5 bases at J, with 9 bases in the middle. The germline gives CDR1 SQVTM, CDR2 ANQGSEA. The CDR3 extends over 11 amino acids. This chain's CDR3 is CSAGQNNEQFF. The CDR3 DNA reads as TGCAGCGCTGGACAGAACAATGAGCAGTTCTTC.

The chain couples TRBV6-6 to TRBJ2-3, with TRBD2 identical over 10 bases. V lost 7 bases and J lost 3; bases outside the gene matches: 7. Per germline, CDR1 MNHNY and CDR2 SVGAGI (reference sequence). The CDR3 loop spans 15 amino acids. The CDR3 loop is CASIKRTSGTDTQYF. In DNA form, the CDR3 reads TGTGCCAGCATCAAGCGGACTAGCGGTACAGATACGCAGTATTTT.